This T cell receptor (beta chain) was sequenced in a study of T cells in Graves' hyperthyroidism and ophthalmopathy. RNA transcripts served as the template for amplifying TCR beta CDR3 regions. An initial round of RT-PCR targeting the TCR CDR3 relied on the HTBI primer set. TCRdb re-derived calls from the multiplex PCR reads in MiXCR, one entry per CDR3 protein. The sample records approximately 430,000 distinct CDR3 sequences, approximately 14% being singletons. This clonotype was seen more than once but under ten times. This CDR3 has 16 amino acids. Germline CDR1 MDHEN, CDR2 SYDVKM. Trimming removed 3 bases from V and 0 bases from J; junction bases left unmatched: 5.

The receptor was isolated from a woman younger than 35 with Graves' hyperthyroidism. V gene TRBV28 combines with J gene TRBJ2-5; 9 bases agree with TRBD1. Sequenced input: blood. Here the CDR3 DNA reads TGTGCCAGCAGTTTCCTCCGGGACAGGGACCAAGAGACCCAGTACTTC. Its protein product is CASSFLRDRDQETQYF.